This paragraph reports one T cell receptor beta chain. Its antigen is currently unknown. The V and J ends lost 5 bases and 7 bases, in that order; junction bases with no gene match: 5. CDR1 and CDR2 (germline): MNHEY, SMNVEV (reference sequence). CDR3 size: 14 residues. The data are from a study of shared clonotypes between healthy human individuals. Study observations and caveats: An expected dependence of interdonor clonotype sharing on sequencing depth was noted. The researchers took only blood, and tissue repertoires probably look different.

CD45RO negativity and positive selection for CCR7 defined naive CD8 cells, a population that excluded terminally differentiated effector memory CD45RA+ cells. The authors split each subset's genomic DNA evenly across several immunoSEQ plates. The DNA input per sorted-subset replicate PCR was about 220 ng, corresponding to 28,000 or so T cell genomes. Profiled with immunoSEQ multiplex PCR; TCRdb holds only in-frame clones, not every one. The table shows millions of clones, with roughly 91% occurring only once. Sequencing was done on a sample of naive CD8+ T cells from PBMCs. The origin of this receptor is a man aged 18 to 30 in good health. Some clones in this sample may be carry-over from other donors' samples. This rearrangement joins TRBV27 to TRBJ2-2; 9 nucleotides agree with TRBD1. CDR3 sequence: CASSGTGPYGELFF. For the CDR3, the DNA is TGTGCCAGCAGTGGGACAGGGCCTTACGGGGAGCTGTTTTTT.